This T cell receptor beta chain was documented in a study of blood T cell repertoires in COVID-19. About the study: The United States, Italy and Spain supplied acute and convalescent COVID-19 samples. T cells, B-cell-depleted T cells, or PBMCs supplied cDNA or gDNA.

Original data processing: Counts of nucleated cells, estimated from reference gene primer amplification, were obtained. The table came from immunoSEQ multiplex PCR; TCRdb's copy has only in-frame clones and leaves some out. For V, J and clone size, that table is used; D and trimming come from the DNA. The repertoire consists of 280,000 or so clones, with approximately 85% occurring once and the leading ten covering roughly 14%. V gave up 5 bases and J gave up 4 bases, with 15 bases separating them. Per germline, CDR1 SEHNR and CDR2 FQNEAQ (reference sequence). This CDR3 comprises 15 residues. The genes are TRBV7-9 and TRBJ1-5, with D possibly TRBD1 on 6 matching bases. Material for sequencing was peripheral blood. The origin of this receptor is a human donor in a cohort sampled during active COVID-19. The CDR3 bases are TGTGCCAGCAGCCCGCCGGACAGTTTAAATCAGCCCCAGCATTTT. It is translated as CASSPPDSLNQPQHF.